Each of the 2 T cell receptor beta chains below was sequenced from the same sample in a study of T cells in Graves' hyperthyroidism and ophthalmopathy. Amplified TCR beta CDR3 regions derived from RNA transcripts. The TCR CDR3 first-round RT-PCR relied on the HTBI primer set. TCRdb reprocessed the multiplex PCR reads with MiXCR, giving one entry per CDR3 protein. The sample shows 250,000 to 300,000 distinct CDR3 sequences, roughly 15% of them seen only once. Sequencing was carried out using blood. The origin of the receptors is a middle-aged woman with Graves' hyperthyroidism.

This clonotype was found many times. The chain links TRBV5-5 to TRBJ1-5; TRBD1 agrees at 7 bases. Trimming removed 6 bases from V and 5 bases from J; junction bases left unmatched: 11. The CDR3 totals 15 residues. CDR1 is SGHKS and CDR2 is YYEKEE in the germline V gene (reference sequence). The CDR3 DNA follows: TGTGCCAGCACCCCGGGAGGGGGCTTGTATCAGCCCCAGCATTTT. It translates to CASTPGGGLYQPQHF. Looking up the rest from reference TRBV5-5 and TRBJ1-5 gives the full variable domain: DAGVTQSPTHLIKTRGQQVTLRCSPISGHKSVSWYQQVLGQGPQFIFQYYEKEERGRGNFPDRFSARQFPNYSSELNVNALLLGDSALYLCASTPGGGLYQPQHFGDGTRLSIL.

The genes are TRBV19 and TRBJ2-6, with 7 nucleotides matching TRBD1. V lost 4 bases and J lost 2; bases outside the gene matches: 11. CDR3 length equals 18 residues. Germline V CDR1 and CDR2: LNHDA, SQIVND (reference sequence). The CDR3 bases are TGTGCCAGTAGTAGGCTCGACAGGGTACTCGCTGGGGCCAACGTCCTGACTTTC. It specifies CASSRLDRVLAGANVLTF.